This passage covers 19 T cell receptor beta chains from one sample sequenced in a study of control samples from healthy donors and cancer patients. Only in-frame clones appear in the TCRdb table, and some are missing; sequencing was by immunoSEQ multiplex PCR. The sample shows around 140,000 clones, about 90% of them seen only once. Sequencing was carried out using blood. Receptor source: a woman in her fifties or sixties in good health.

The chain recombines TRBV5-4 with TRBJ2-7, with 7 bases that match TRBD1. J lost 6 bases, V lost 0 bases, and 9 bases had no gene match. CDR3 size: 15 residues. The V gene's germline CDR1 is SGHNT and CDR2 YYREEE (reference sequence). The DNA of the CDR3 is TGTGCCAGCAGCTTGGCGACGGGACAGATGACCGAGCAGTACTTC. It encodes CASSLATGQMTEQYF.

The chain combines TRBV18 with TRBJ1-4; the D gene is possibly TRBD1 (6 bases). Germline V gene data show CDR1 as KGHSH and CDR2 as LQKENI. Trimming removed 3 bases from V and 3 bases from J, with 14 bases in between. The CDR3 consists of 16 residues. CDR3 residues: CASSPRGSSSNEKLFF. Here the CDR3 DNA reads TGTGCCAGCTCACCGAGGGGGTCGTCATCTAATGAAAAACTGTTTTTT. The full variable domain, completed using reference TRBV18 and TRBJ1-4, is NAGVMQNPRHLVRRRGQEARLRCSPMKGHSHVYWYRQLPEEGLKFMVYLQKENIIDESGMPKERFSAEFPKEGPSILRIQQVVRGDSAAYFCASSPRGSSSNEKLFFGSGTQLSVL.

The CDR3 protein is CASSQDVAAGNTIYF. CDR3 sequence (DNA): TGTGCCAGCAGCCAAGATGTGGCAGCCGGAAACACCATATATTTT. The chain joins TRBV3-1 (or the pseudogene TRBV3-2) to TRBJ1-3; D is uncertain. Trimming took off 0 bases at V and 4 bases at J, with 10 bases between the two ends. The CDR3 runs to 15 residues. Germline CDR1 is LGHDT and CDR2 is YNNKEL (reference sequence).

This clone was seen more than once but under ten times. Other DNA sequences in the sample encode the same CDR3. V and J are TRBV18 and TRBJ2-5; D is unclear. CDR1 and CDR2 (germline): KGHSH, LQKENI. CDR3 size: 11 residues. V dropped 3 bases and J dropped 3 bases, with 2 bases sitting between them. DNA for the CDR3: TGTGCCAGCTCACCTAAAGAGACCCAGTACTTC. Translated, it gives CASSPKETQYF.

This clone was detected once. The gene calls are TRBV11-2 and TRBJ2-7; tentatively, D is TRBD1 (5 bases). Germline V gene lookup returns CDR1 SGHAT and CDR2 FQNNGV. The CDR3 sequence is 15 residues long. V was trimmed by 5 bases and J by 4 bases, leaving 18 bases between them. The CDR3 protein is CASSTHSVRTYEQYF. The CDR3 nucleotides are TGTGCCAGCAGCACGCACTCGGTTCGGACATACGAGCAGTACTTC.

This clone came up a few times. The chain has TRBV19 and TRBJ2-7; D possibly corresponds to TRBD1 (5 bases). Trimming took 0 bases from V and 6 from J, leaving 12 bases between them. Germline V CDR1 and CDR2: LNHDA, SQIVND (reference sequence). This CDR3 is built from 14 residues. CDR3 sequence reads: CASSIDGGRGEQYF. For the CDR3, the DNA is TGTGCCAGTAGTATAGATGGTGGAAGGGGCGAGCAGTACTTC.

V usage is TRBV2 and J usage is TRBJ1-4; D unclear. V was trimmed by 6 bases and J by 7 bases, leaving 18 bases between them. The germline V gene encodes CDR1 SNHLY and CDR2 FYNNEI. The CDR3 totals 15 residues. The CDR3 spells CASSETPGVSEKLFF. The CDR3 nucleotides are TGTGCCAGCAGCGAGACCCCCGGGGTGAGTGAAAAACTGTTTTTT. Complete variable domain (other parts from reference TRBV2 and TRBJ1-4): EPEVTQTPSHQVTQMGQEVILRCVPISNHLYFYWYRQILGQKVEFLVSFYNNEISEKSEIFDDQFSVERPDGSNFTLKIRSTKLEDSAMYFCASSETPGVSEKLFFGSGTQLSVL.

The J gene is TRBJ1-1, the V gene TRBV19, with 7 bases that match TRBD1. CDR1 and CDR2 from the germline V gene are LNHDA and SQIVND (reference sequence). With V trimmed by 6 bases and J by 1 base, 8 bases remained unmatched. The CDR3 length is 15 residues. In DNA form, the CDR3 reads TGTGCCAGTAGGAGGGGGCAGCGCCCGAACACTGAAGCTTTCTTT. As protein: CASRRGQRPNTEAFF. Based on the CDR3 plus reference TRBV19 and TRBJ1-1, the full variable domain is DGGITQSPKYLFRKEGQNVTLSCEQNLNHDAMYWYRQDPGQGLRLIYYSQIVNDFQKGDIAEGYSVSREKKESFPLTVTSAQKNPTAFYLCASRRGQRPNTEAFFGQGTRLTVV.

The V gene is TRBV6-5, the J gene TRBJ1-3; D gene unclear. The V and J ends lost 0 bases and 0 bases respectively, with 6 bases between them. Looked up from germline, CDR1 is MNHEY and CDR2 is SVGAGI. There are 15 residues in the CDR3. CDR3 loop: CASSYSEGSGNTIYF. The CDR3 bases are TGTGCCAGCAGTTACTCGGAGGGCTCTGGAAACACCATATATTTT.

The V and J genes are TRBV30 and TRBJ2-7; 7 nucleotides align to TRBD1. Germline lookup yields CDR1 GTSNPN and CDR2 SVGIG (reference sequence). This CDR3 has 13 amino acids. The CDR3 sequence is CVHQGVRGGEQYF. The CDR3 nucleotides read TGTGTCCATCAGGGGGTCAGGGGCGGCGAGCAGTACTTC.

This chain uses TRBV19 with TRBJ1-5, with D hard to call. V shed 3 bases and J shed 3 bases, with 9 bases lying between them. This CDR3 has 14 amino acids. CDR1 is LNHDA and CDR2 is SQIVND in the germline V gene (reference sequence). The CDR3 sequence: CASSMRDTNQPQHF. As DNA, the CDR3 is TGTGCCAGTAGTATGCGAGACACCAATCAGCCCCAGCATTTT. The whole variable domain, remainder taken from reference TRBV19 and TRBJ1-5, is DGGITQSPKYLFRKEGQNVTLSCEQNLNHDAMYWYRQDPGQGLRLIYYSQIVNDFQKGDIAEGYSVSREKKESFPLTVTSAQKNPTAFYLCASSMRDTNQPQHFGDGTRLSIL.

The rearrangement joins TRBV28 to TRBJ1-5; a possible D gene is TRBD1 (5 bases). This CDR3 has 16 residues. Deletions cut 5 bases from V and 3 bases from J, with 17 bases between. Germline V gene data show CDR1 as MDHEN and CDR2 as SYDVKM. CDR3 coding DNA: TGTGCCAGCAGTACCCGGATTAGAGGGGCCAATCAGCCCCAGCATTTT. It encodes CASSTRIRGANQPQHF. The complete variable domain, with remaining parts taken from reference TRBV28 and TRBJ1-5, reads DVKVTQSSRYLVKRTGEKVFLECVQDMDHENMFWYRQDPGLGLRLIYFSYDVKMKEKGDIPEGYSVSREKKERFSLILESASTNQTSMYLCASSTRIRGANQPQHFGDGTRLSIL.

CDR3 residues: CASSVAGGLSAQYF. CDR3 coding DNA: TGTGCCAGCAGTGTAGCGGGGGGGCTTTCGGCCCAGTACTTC. The chain uses TRBV2 and TRBJ2-5; 11 nucleotides agree with TRBD2. Germline trimming cut 4 bases from V and 9 bases from J; bases unmatched to any gene: 7. CDR3 length: 14 residues. Germline-derived CDR1 and CDR2 are SNHLY and FYNNEI.

The rearrangement links TRBV5-4 to TRBJ2-5; the D gene could be TRBD1 or TRBD2 (6 bases each). In germline, CDR1 is SGHNT, CDR2 YYREEE (reference sequence). This CDR3 region has 16 residues. V dropped 4 bases and J dropped 5 bases, with 21 bases sitting between them. CDR3 DNA sequence: TGTGCCAGCAGCGGGGGGCATTCGGGGGCGGCGGAGACCCAGTACTTC. Encoded protein: CASSGGHSGAAETQYF.

This chain links TRBV2 with TRBJ1-2, with D uncertain. Germline V gene data show CDR1 as SNHLY and CDR2 as FYNNEI. V was shortened by 6 bases and J by 2 bases, with 10 bases between the two germline ends. The CDR3 totals 13 residues. In DNA form, the CDR3 reads TGTGCCAGCAGCCTCGACAACAACTATGGCTACACCTTC. Protein product: CASSLDNNYGYTF.

The CDR3 sequence: CASSVVLTGELFF. The DNA for the CDR3 is TGTGCCAGCAGCGTAGTGCTCACCGGGGAGCTGTTTTTT. The gene calls are TRBV9 and TRBJ2-2; D is undetermined. This CDR3 is built from 13 residues. Between the trimmed V and J ends, which lost 0 bases and 4 bases, there was a span of 4 bases. CDR1 is SGDLS and CDR2 is YYNGEE in the germline V gene.

V is TRBV6-5 and J is TRBJ1-2, with D hard to call. V was cut by 0 bases and J by 4 bases, with 6 bases left in between. Germline CDR1 is MNHEY and CDR2 is SVGAGI. The CDR3 length is 13 residues. CDR3 amino acids: CASSYSMAYGYTF. The CDR3 nucleotides read TGTGCCAGCAGTTACTCGATGGCCTATGGCTACACCTTC.

This chain uses TRBV29-1 with TRBJ1-1, with D hard to call. CDR1 is SQVTM, CDR2 ANQGSEA, per germline. Trimming took 4 bases from V and 8 from J, leaving 14 bases between them. The CDR3 length is 12 residues. The CDR3 here is CSVGEVLGEAFF. CDR3 nucleotide sequence: TGCAGCGTTGGGGAGGTGCTGGGCGAAGCTTTCTTT. Full variable domain (remainder filled in from reference TRBV29-1 and TRBJ1-1): SAVISQKPSRDICQRGTSLTIQCQVDSQVTMMFWYRQQPGQSLTLIATANQGSEATYESGFVIDKFPISRPNLTFSTLTVSNMSPEDSSIYLCSVGEVLGEAFFGQGTRLTVV.

The chain couples TRBV19 to TRBJ1-5; 10 nucleotides line up with TRBD1. V lost 8 bases to trimming and J lost 5 bases; unmatched junction nucleotides: 12. Germline CDR1 and CDR2: LNHDA and SQIVND (reference sequence). The CDR3 runs to 16 residues. The CDR3 loop reads CASRGGTGVSDQPQHF. As DNA, the CDR3 is TGTGCCAGTCGTGGGGGGACAGGGGTTTCCGATCAGCCCCAGCATTTT.